This TCR beta chain stems from a study of T cell clonotyping in hematopoietic cell transplantation. Study-wide findings and caveats: After transplant, recipient diversity fell while pathologically expanded clonotypes grew through day 180. Few recipient clonotypes overlapped donors; over 95% were de novo at given depth. Without cell sorting, CD4 versus CD8 contributions remain unresolved.

Notes on this clone: Its target is unknown.

V gave up 2 bases and J gave up 3 bases, with 4 bases separating them. The CDR3 spans 13 residues. Germline-derived CDR1 and CDR2 are MNHEY and SVGAGI. Some clones are missing from TCRdb's copy, which holds only in-frame ones; the method was immunoSEQ multiplex PCR. The table has approximately 9,700 clones, over 70% seen once. The sequence derives from a female patient aged 40 to 50 who had an allogeneic stem cell transplant from a related donor, so T cells may come from the graft donor. Some clones in this sample may be carry-over from other donors' samples. The genes are TRBV6-5 and TRBJ1-4; no reliable D call. This specimen was PBMCs, taken 30 days after allogeneic stem cell transplant. The CDR3 spells CASSYRSNEKLFF. The DNA for the CDR3 is TGTGCCAGCAGTTACCGCTCTAATGAAAAACTGTTTTTT.